The TCR beta chain described here comes from a study of shared clonotypes between healthy human individuals. Study summary: A donor's plate count was three for CD4 naive and three for CD4 memory; CD8 naive had two and CD8 memory one. Findings of the study overall: Rarefaction showed sorted-subset sequencing was incomplete despite large depth. Investigators collected only blood, and repertoires in tissues likely differ.

Comment on this clone: Antigen: not known.

Every one of the donors was a Caucasian adult that lived in Nashville, Tennessee. The table came from immunoSEQ multiplex PCR; TCRdb's copy has only in-frame clones and leaves some out. This sample has fewer than 1.6 million clones, with around 98.5% found just once. Sequenced sample: naive CD4+ T cells sorted from blood. Subset meaning: CD45RA+ positively selected. This TCR came from a man aged 25-40 years in good health.

CDR3 loop: CASSRWTGSYNEQFF. The CDR3 DNA is TGTGCCAGCTCCCGGTGGACAGGGTCCTACAATGAGCAGTTCTTC. The chain carries TRBV25-1 and TRBJ2-1; 8 bases agree with TRBD1. V shed 8 bases, J shed 1 base, and the junction held 7 bases outside the gene matches. Germline V gene data show CDR1 as MGHDK and CDR2 as SYGVNS. The CDR3 covers 15 residues.